This paragraph reports one T cell receptor (beta chain). Some clones are missing from TCRdb's copy, which holds only in-frame ones; the method was immunoSEQ multiplex PCR. Of 100,000 to 150,000 clones listed, just under 90% are singletons. This specimen belongs to a study of control samples from healthy donors and cancer patients. CDR3 length: 15 amino acids. V gave up 4 bases and J gave up 3 bases; unmatched junction bases: 8. Germline CDR1 LNHDA, CDR2 SQIVND (reference sequence). The V and J genes are TRBV19 and TRBJ2-7; 8 nucleotides align to TRBD1. This TCR was sampled from a man between 50 and 59 years old with head and neck cancer. Sequenced: PBMCs. The CDR3 protein is CASSRNGQGYYEQYF. DNA of the CDR3: TGTGCCAGTAGTAGAAACGGACAGGGCTACTACGAGCAGTACTTC.